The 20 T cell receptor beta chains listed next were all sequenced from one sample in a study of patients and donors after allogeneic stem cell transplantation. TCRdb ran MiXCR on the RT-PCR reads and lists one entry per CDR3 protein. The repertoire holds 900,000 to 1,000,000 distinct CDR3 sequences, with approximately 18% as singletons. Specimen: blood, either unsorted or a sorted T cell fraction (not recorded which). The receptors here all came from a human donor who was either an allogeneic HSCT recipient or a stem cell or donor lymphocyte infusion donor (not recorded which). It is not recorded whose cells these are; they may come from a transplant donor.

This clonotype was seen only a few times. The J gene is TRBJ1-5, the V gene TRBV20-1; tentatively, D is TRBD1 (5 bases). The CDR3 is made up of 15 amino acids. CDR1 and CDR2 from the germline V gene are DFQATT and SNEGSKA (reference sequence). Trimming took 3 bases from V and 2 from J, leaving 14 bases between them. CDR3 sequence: CSARRGGEGNQPQHF. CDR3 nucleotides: TGCAGTGCTAGGAGGGGAGGGGAAGGCAATCAGCCCCAGCATTTT.

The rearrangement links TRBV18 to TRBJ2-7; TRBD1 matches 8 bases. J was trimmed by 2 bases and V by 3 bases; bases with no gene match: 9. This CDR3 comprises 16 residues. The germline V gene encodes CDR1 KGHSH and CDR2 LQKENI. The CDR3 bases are TGTGCCAGCTCACCTTATGCCGGGACAGGACCCTACGAGCAGTACTTC. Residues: CASSPYAGTGPYEQYF.

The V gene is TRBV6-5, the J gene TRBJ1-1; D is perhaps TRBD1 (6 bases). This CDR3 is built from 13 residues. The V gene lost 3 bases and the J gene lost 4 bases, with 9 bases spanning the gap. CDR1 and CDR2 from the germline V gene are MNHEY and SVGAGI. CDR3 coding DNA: TGTGCCAGCAGTTATGGGGGCCTCACTGAAGCTTTCTTT. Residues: CASSYGGLTEAFF.

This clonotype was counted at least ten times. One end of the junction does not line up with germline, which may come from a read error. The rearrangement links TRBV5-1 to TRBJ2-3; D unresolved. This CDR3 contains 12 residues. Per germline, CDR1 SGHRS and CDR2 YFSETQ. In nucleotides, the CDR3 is TGTGCCAGCAGCTTAGCCTCAGATACGCAGTATTTT. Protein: CASSLASDTQYF. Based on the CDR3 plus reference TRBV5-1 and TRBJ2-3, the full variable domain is KAGVTQTPRYLIKTRGQQVTLSCSPISGHRSVSWYQQTPGQGLQFLFEYFSETQRNKGNFPGRFSGRQFSNSRSEMNVSTLELGDSALYLCASSLASDTQYFGPGTRLTVL.

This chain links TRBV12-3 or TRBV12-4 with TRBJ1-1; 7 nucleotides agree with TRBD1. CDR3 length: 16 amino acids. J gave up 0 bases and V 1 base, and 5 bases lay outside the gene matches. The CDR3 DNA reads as TGTGCCAGCAGTTTAGGGACGGGGACAGTGAACACTGAAGCTTTCTTT. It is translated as CASSLGTGTVNTEAFF.

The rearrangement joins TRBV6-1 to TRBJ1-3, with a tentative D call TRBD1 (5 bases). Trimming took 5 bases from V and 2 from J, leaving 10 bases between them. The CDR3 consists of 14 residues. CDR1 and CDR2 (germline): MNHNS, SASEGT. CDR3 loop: CASSRGTAGNTIYF. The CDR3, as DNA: TGTGCCAGCAGTCGCGGGACGGCTGGAAACACCATATATTTT.

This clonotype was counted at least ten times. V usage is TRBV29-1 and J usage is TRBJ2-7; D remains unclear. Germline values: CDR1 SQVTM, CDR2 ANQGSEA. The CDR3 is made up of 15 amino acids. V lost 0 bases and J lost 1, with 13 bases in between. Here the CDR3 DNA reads TGCAGCGTTGAAGATCGGTTCGATGTTTCCTACGAGCAGTACTTC. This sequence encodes CSVEDRFDVSYEQYF.

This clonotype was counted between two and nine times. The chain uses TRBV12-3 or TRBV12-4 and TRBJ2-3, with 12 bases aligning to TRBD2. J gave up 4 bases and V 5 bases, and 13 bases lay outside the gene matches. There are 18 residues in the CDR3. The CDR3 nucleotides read TGTGCCAGCAGTCTCCTCGCGGCTAGCGGGGGGGTATCAGATACGCAGTATTTT. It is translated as CASSLLAASGGVSDTQYF.

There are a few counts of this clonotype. DNA for the CDR3: TGCAGTGCTAGACGTGGTGTGGAAAAACTGTTTTTT. Amino acids: CSARRGVEKLFF. This chain uses TRBV20-1 with TRBJ1-4; no clear D. Trimming took off 2 bases at V and 8 bases at J, with 9 bases between the two ends. Germline-derived CDR1 and CDR2 are DFQATT and SNEGSKA (reference sequence). The CDR3 has 12 residues.

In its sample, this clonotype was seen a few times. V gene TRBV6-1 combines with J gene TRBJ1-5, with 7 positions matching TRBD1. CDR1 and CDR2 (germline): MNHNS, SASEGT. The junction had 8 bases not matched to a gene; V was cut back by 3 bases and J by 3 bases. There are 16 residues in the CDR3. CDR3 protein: CASSERGGADNQPQHF. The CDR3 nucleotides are TGTGCCAGCAGTGAGCGAGGGGGCGCGGACAATCAGCCCCAGCATTTT.

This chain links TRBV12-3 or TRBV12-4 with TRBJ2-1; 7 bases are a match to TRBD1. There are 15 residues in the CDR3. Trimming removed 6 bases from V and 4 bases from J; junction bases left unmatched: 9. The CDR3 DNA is TGTGCCAGCAGCCCCGGGACAGATACTTACAATGAGCAGTTCTTC. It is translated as CASSPGTDTYNEQFF.

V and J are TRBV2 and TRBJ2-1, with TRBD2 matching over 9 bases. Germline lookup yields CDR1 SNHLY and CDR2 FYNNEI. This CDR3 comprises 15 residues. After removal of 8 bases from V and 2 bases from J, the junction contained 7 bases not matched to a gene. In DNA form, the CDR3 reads TGTGCCAGCTGTAGGGCGGGAGGGCCCTACAATGAGCAGTTCTTC. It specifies CASCRAGGPYNEQFF.

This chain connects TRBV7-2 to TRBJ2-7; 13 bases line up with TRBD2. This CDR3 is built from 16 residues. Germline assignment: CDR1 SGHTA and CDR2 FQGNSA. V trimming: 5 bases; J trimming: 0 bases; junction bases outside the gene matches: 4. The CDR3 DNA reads TGTGCCAGCAGCGAGGGACTAGCGGGGAGCTCCTACGAGCAGTACTTC. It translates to CASSEGLAGSSYEQYF. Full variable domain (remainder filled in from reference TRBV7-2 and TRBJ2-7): GAGVSQSPSNKVTEKGKDVELRCDPISGHTALYWYRQSLGQGLEFLIYFQGNSAPDKSGLPSDRFSAERTGGSVSTLTIQRTQQEDSAVYLCASSEGLAGSSYEQYFGPGTRLTVT.

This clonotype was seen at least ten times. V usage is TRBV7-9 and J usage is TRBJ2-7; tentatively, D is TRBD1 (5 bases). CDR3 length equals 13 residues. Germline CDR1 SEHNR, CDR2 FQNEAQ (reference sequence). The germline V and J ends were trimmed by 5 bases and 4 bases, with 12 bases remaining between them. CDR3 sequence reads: CASSKDNRYEQYF. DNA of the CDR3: TGTGCCAGCAGCAAGGACAATAGATACGAGCAGTACTTC.

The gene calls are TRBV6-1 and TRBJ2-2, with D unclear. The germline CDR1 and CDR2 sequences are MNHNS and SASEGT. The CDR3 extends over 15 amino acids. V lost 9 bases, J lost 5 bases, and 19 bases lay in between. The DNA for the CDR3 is TGTGCCAGTATTCGTGGGGTTTTCGGGACCGGGGAGCTGTTTTTT. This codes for CASIRGVFGTGELFF.

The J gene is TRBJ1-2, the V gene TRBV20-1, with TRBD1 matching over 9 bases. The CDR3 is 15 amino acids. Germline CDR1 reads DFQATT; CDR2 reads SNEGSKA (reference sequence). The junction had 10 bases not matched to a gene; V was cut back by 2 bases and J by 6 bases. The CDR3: CSARPPGQGADGYTF. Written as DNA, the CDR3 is TGCAGTGCTAGACCCCCGGGACAGGGCGCGGATGGCTACACCTTC.

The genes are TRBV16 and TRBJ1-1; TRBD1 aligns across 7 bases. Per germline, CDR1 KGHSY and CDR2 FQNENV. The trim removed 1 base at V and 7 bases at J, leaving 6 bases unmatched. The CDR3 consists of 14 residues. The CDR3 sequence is CASSQFGRGVEAFF. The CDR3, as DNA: TGTGCCAGCAGCCAATTCGGCAGGGGGGTTGAAGCTTTCTTT.

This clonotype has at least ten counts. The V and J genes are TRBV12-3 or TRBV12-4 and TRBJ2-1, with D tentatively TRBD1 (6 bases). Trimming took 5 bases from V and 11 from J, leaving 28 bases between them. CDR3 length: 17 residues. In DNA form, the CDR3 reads TGTGCCAGCAGTCCCCAGACTACAGGGTCATGGGGTATACAGCAGTTCTTC. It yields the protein CASSPQTTGSWGIQQFF.

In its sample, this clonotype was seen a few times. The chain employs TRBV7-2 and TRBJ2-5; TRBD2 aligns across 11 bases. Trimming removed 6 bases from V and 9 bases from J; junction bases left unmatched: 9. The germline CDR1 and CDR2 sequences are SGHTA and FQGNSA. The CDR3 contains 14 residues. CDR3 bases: TGTGCCAGCAGTTCCCATAGCGGGGGGGCGGCCCAGTACTTC. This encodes CASSSHSGGAAQYF.

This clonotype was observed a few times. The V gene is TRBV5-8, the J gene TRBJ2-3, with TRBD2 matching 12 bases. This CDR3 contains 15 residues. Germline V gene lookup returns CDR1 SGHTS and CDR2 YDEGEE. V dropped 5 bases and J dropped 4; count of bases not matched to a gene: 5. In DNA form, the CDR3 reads TGTGCCAGCAGGGGAGGACTAGCGGGGCCAGATACGCAGTATTTT. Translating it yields CASRGGLAGPDTQYF.